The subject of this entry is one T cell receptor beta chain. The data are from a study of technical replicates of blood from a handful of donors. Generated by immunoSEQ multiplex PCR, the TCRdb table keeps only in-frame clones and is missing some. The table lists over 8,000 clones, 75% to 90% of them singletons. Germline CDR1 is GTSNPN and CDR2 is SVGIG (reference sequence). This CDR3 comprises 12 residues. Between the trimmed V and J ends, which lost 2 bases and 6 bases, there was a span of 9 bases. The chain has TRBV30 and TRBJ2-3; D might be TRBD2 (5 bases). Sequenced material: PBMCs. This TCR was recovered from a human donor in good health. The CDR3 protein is CAWSQGSDTQYF. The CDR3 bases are TGTGCCTGGAGTCAAGGGAGCGATACGCAGTATTTT.